Reported below is one T cell receptor (beta chain). This record comes from a study of blood T cell repertoires in COVID-19. Whole-study context: Acute and convalescent COVID-19 specimens originated in the United States, Italy and Spain.

Germline V gives CDR1 KGHSH, CDR2 LQKENI. The CDR3 is 15 amino acids. Trimming removed 3 bases at V and 4 bases at J, with 15 bases between. Sequenced by immunoSEQ multiplex PCR; TCRdb stores in-frame clones only, minus some. The sample shows a few hundred thousand clones, roughly 87% of them seen only once. The sample comprised peripheral blood. V usage is TRBV18 and J usage is TRBJ1-1; D is perhaps TRBD1 (5 bases). The source of this sequence is a woman aged 40-49 years who had recovered from COVID-19. This CDR3 reads CASSPFDSKGTEAFF. The CDR3 DNA reads as TGTGCCAGCTCACCCTTCGACAGTAAGGGCACTGAAGCTTTCTTT.